The 11 T cell receptor beta chains listed next were all sequenced from one sample in a study of blood T cell repertoires in COVID-19. Assay used: immunoSEQ multiplex PCR; TCRdb lists only in-frame clones, some missing. The sample includes 250,000 or so clones, approximately 86% of them seen just once. The sequencing input was peripheral blood. Receptor source: a woman between 25 and 40 years old with acute or convalescent COVID-19.

The rearrangement links TRBV12-3 or TRBV12-4 to TRBJ1-1; 8 nucleotides match TRBD1. V was clipped by 6 bases and J by 0 bases; unmatched bases: 0. This CDR3 contains 13 residues. This CDR3 is CASSRGLNTEAFF. In DNA, the CDR3 is TGTGCCAGCAGCAGGGGGCTGAACACTGAAGCTTTCTTT.

The CDR3 DNA follows: TGTGCCAGCAGTTACATGGCAGGGCTCCTCTATGGCTACACCTTC. It codes for CASSYMAGLLYGYTF. The chain carries TRBV6-5 and TRBJ1-2, with TRBD1 as a possible D gene (5 bases). This CDR3 is built from 15 residues. The germline V gene has CDR1 MNHEY and CDR2 SVGAGI. The V end was cut by 2 bases, the J end by 4 bases, with 14 bases between.

The genes are TRBV6-1 and TRBJ1-2, with TRBD1 matching 7 bases. The CDR3 loop spans 16 amino acids. Germline V lookup: CDR1 MNHNS, CDR2 SASEGT. The V and J ends lost 2 bases and 4 bases, in that order; junction bases with no gene match: 10. The CDR3 nucleotides read TGTGCCAGCAGTGAAAGGGGAAGGGGGCGAAGCTATGGCTACACCTTC. Translated: CASSERGRGRSYGYTF.

V and J are TRBV30 and TRBJ1-1; D not certain. The length of the CDR3 is 13 residues. Trimming cost V 2 bases and J 5 bases, with 12 bases left between them. CDR1 and CDR2 (germline): GTSNPN, SVGIG (reference sequence). The CDR3 DNA sequence: TGTGCCTGGAGTCCAGCCCTGAGGACTGAAGCTTTCTTT. It specifies CAWSPALRTEAFF.

This chain uses TRBV9 with TRBJ2-3; 8 nucleotides match TRBD2. CDR3 length: 16 amino acids. Germline CDR1 is SGDLS and CDR2 is YYNGEE. V lost 3 bases to trimming and J lost 5 bases; unmatched junction nucleotides: 11. The CDR3 nucleotides read TGTGCCAGCAGCGAGGGGCTACGGGAGGGCAGAGATACGCAGTATTTT. It translates to CASSEGLREGRDTQYF.

J is TRBJ2-2 and V is TRBV7-2; D remains ambiguous. This CDR3 is 14 amino acids long. Trimming took 1 base from V and 7 from J, leaving 10 bases between them. CDR1 is SGHTA, CDR2 FQGNSA, per germline. The CDR3, as DNA: TGTGCCAGCAGCTTAGGTTTCATTGTCGGGGAGCTGTTTTTT. This codes for CASSLGFIVGELFF.

The V and J genes are TRBV4-3 and TRBJ2-3; TRBD1 is a possible D gene (5 bases). The CDR3 loop spans 16 amino acids. Germline V gene sequence: CDR1 LGHNA, CDR2 YSLEER. V shed 5 bases and J shed 0 bases, with 15 bases lying between them. The CDR3 here is CASSFSRASSTDTQYF. DNA of the CDR3: TGCGCCAGCAGCTTTTCCAGGGCTTCTAGCACAGATACGCAGTATTTT.

The chain is built from TRBV6-4 and TRBJ1-6; D unresolved. CDR1 MRHNA and CDR2 SNTAGT come from the germline V gene. Trimming stripped 5 bases from V and 5 bases from J, with 7 bases between. The CDR3 runs to 13 residues. The CDR3 nucleotides read TGTGCCAGCAGTATCCGGGATAATTCACCCCTCCACTTT. Amino acid sequence: CASSIRDNSPLHF.

A few counts support this clone. This rearrangement joins TRBV11-2 to TRBJ2-1; TRBD2 agrees at 8 bases. V gave up 2 bases and J gave up 2 bases; unmatched junction bases: 8. CDR1 and CDR2 from the germline V gene are SGHAT and FQNNGV. The CDR3 has 17 residues. The CDR3 DNA sequence: TGTGCCAGCAGCTTAAAAAGGGGACTAGTTACCTACAATGAGCAGTTCTTC. As protein: CASSLKRGLVTYNEQFF.

This sequence joins TRBV6-5 and TRBJ2-7; TRBD1 is a possible D gene (6 bases). The V gene's germline CDR1 is MNHEY and CDR2 SVGAGI. V lost 7 bases and J 0 bases, leaving 16 bases between the germline ends. There are 15 residues in the CDR3. In nucleotides, the CDR3 is TGTGCCAGCAAGCCCAGGGGCGCTAGCTCCTACGAGCAGTACTTC. Protein product: CASKPRGASSYEQYF.

The chain carries TRBV10-3 and TRBJ2-7, with D perhaps TRBD2 (5 bases). CDR3 length: 15 amino acids. Germline lookup yields CDR1 ENHRY and CDR2 SYGVKD. Trimming stripped 4 bases from V and 2 bases from J, with 15 bases between. This CDR3 reads CAISVASPTAYEQYF. CDR3 in DNA: TGTGCCATCAGTGTAGCTAGCCCGACCGCCTACGAGCAGTACTTC.